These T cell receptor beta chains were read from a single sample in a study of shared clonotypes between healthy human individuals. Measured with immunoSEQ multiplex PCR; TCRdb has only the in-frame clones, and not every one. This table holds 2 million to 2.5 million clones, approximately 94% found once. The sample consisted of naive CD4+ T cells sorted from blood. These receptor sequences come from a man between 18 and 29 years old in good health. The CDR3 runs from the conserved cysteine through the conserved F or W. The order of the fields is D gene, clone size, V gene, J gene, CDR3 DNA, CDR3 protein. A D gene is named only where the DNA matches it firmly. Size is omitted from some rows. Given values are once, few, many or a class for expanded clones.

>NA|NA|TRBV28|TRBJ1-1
TGTGCCAGCAGTCAACCAGGGAGGAGAGGTGAAGCTTTCTTT
CASSQPGRRGEAFF
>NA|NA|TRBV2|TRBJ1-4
TGTGCCAGCAGTGTCGGGGCCCCCGAAAAACTGTTTTTT
CASSVGAPEKLFF
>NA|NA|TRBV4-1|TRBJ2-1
TGCGCCAGCAGCCTTATTGATAGCAATGAGCAGTTCTTC
CASSLIDSNEQFF
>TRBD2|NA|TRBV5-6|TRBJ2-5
TGTGCCAGCAGCTTGGTGCTGCGGGGGGAGCGGGAGACCCAGTACTTC
CASSLVLRGERETQYF
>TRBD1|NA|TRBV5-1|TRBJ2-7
TGCGCCAGCAGTTATCGGGACAGGGGGGCCTACGAGCAGTACTTC
CASSYRDRGAYEQYF
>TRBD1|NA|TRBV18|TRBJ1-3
TGTGCCAGCTCACCATTGGCCTTGGGACAGGCTGGAAACACCATATATTTT
CASSPLALGQAGNTIYF
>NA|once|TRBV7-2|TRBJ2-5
TGTGCCAGCAGCTTAGTTCCGGGGGCCGTGAAAGAGACCCAGTACTTC
CASSLVPGAVKETQYF
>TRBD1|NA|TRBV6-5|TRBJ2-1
TGTGCCAGCAGTAGCCGGGACAGGGGTACTGAGCAGTTCTTC
CASSSRDRGTEQFF
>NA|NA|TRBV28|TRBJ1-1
TGTGCCAGCACCACAGAGGGCTTAAGGGGAGGGGCTGAAGCTTTCTTT
CASTTEGLRGGAEAFF
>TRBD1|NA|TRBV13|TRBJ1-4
TGTGCCAGCAACACAGGGGCTGGAACAACTAATGAAAAACTGTTTTTT
CASNTGAGTTNEKLFF
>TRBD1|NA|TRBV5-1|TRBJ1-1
TGCGCCAGCAGCTTACGGACAGGGAACACTGAAGCTTTCTTT
CASSLRTGNTEAFF
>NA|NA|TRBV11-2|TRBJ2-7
TGTGCCAGCAGCTGGACCGGGACGGACTCCTACGAGCAGTACTTC
CASSWTGTDSYEQYF
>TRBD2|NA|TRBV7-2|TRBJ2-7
TGTGCCAGCAGCTCCCAGACTAGCGGGGGGCCCGGGGAGCAGTACTTC
CASSSQTSGGPGEQYF
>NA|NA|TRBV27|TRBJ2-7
TGTGCCAGCAGACAAGGGAGAGGTAACGAGCAGTACTTC
CASRQGRGNEQYF
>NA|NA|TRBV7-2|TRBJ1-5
TGTGCCAGCAGCCTGGGGGGCGGCAGGGGAGCTCAGCCCCAGCATTTT
CASSLGGGRGAQPQHF
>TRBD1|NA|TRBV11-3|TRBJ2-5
TGTGCCAGCAGCCGTACAGGGGTCCCCCAAGAGACCCAGTACTTC
CASSRTGVPQETQYF
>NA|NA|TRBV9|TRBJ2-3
TGTGCCAGCAGCGTAGGTGGACCCCAAAATACGCAGTATTTT
CASSVGGPQNTQYF
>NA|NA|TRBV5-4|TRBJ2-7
TGTGCCAGCAGCTTACAGGGTGGCAGCTCCTACGAGCAGTACTTC
CASSLQGGSSYEQYF
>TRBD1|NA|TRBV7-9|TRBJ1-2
TGTGCCAGCAGAATATTACAGGGGGCGAATAACTATGGCTACACCTTC
CASRILQGANNYGYTF
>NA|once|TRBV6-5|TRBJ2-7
TGTGCCAGCAGTCCCACGGCAGGAGTATCCTACGAGCAGTACTTC
CASSPTAGVSYEQYF
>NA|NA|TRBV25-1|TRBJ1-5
TGTGCCAGCAGTGGGGGGGGGAACCAGCCCCAGCATTTT
CASSGGGNQPQHF
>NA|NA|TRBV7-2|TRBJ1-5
TGTGCCAGCAGCTTAGCAACTAATCAGCCCCAGCATTTT
CASSLATNQPQHF
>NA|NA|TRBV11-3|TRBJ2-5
TGTGCCAGCAGCTTGTCCGGGACGTCGGGGGAGACCCAGTACTTC
CASSLSGTSGETQYF
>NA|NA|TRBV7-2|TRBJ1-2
TGTGCCAGCAGCTTCGACCCGGGACACTGGACTTCGGGCTACACCTTC
CASSFDPGHWTSGYTF
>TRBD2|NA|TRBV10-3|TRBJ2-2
TGTGCCATCAGTGAGATCAGCGGGGGGGCCTCCGGGGAGCTGTTTTTT
CAISEISGGASGELFF
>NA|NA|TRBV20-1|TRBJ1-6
TGCAGTGCTAGGGGGGTCCCAAGCGTCCACTTT
CSARGVPSVHF
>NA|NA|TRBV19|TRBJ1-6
TGTGCCACCCTAAAGGGTCCCAATTCACCCCTCCACTTT
CATLKGPNSPLHF
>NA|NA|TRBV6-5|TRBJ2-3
TGTGCCAGCAGTTCATATGGATCAGATACGCAGTATTTT
CASSSYGSDTQYF
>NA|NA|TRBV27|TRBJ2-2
TGTGCCGTCGAGGCGGGTCCGAACACCGGGGAGCTGTTTTTT
CAVEAGPNTGELFF
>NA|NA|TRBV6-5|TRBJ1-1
TGTGCCAGCAGCCCCGCCTCGATCACCACTGAAGCTTTCTTT
CASSPASITTEAFF
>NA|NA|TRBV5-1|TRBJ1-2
TGCGCCAGCAGCCGGGACACCGTCTATGGCTACACCTTC
CASSRDTVYGYTF
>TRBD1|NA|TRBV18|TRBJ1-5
TGTGCCAGCTCACCAGGGCAGGGGGTTCGTGTTGGCAATCAGCCCCAGCATTTT
CASSPGQGVRVGNQPQHF
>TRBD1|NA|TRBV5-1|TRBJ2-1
TGCGCCAGCAGCGCCCGGGACAGGGGGCGAAATGAGCAGTTCTTC
CASSARDRGRNEQFF
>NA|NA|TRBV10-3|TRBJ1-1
TGTGCCACCCTAGCAGGGGCTGAAGCTTTCTTT
CATLAGAEAFF
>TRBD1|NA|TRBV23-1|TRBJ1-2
TGCGCCAGTCGCCCGGGACAGGCTCCTCCTAACTATGGCTACACCTTC
CASRPGQAPPNYGYTF
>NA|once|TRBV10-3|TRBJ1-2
TGTGCCATCAGTGAGCCTAAGGGGACCCATCTCCTTAACTATGGCTACACCTTC
CAISEPKGTHLLNYGYTF
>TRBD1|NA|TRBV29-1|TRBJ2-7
TGCAGCGTTGGTCCTCGAGGACAGGGGCTAGCCGAGCAGTACTTC
CSVGPRGQGLAEQYF
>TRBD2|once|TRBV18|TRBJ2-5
TGTGCCAGCTCATGGCTAGCGGGGAAAACGGGAGAGACCCAGTACTTC
CASSWLAGKTGETQYF
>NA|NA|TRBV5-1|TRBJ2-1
TGCGCCAGCAGCTACCAACCGTCCAATGAGCAGTTCTTC
CASSYQPSNEQFF
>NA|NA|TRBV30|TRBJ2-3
TGTGCCTGGAGTGATTTCAGGGCCTTCCTCGGAGGTACGCAGTATTTT
CAWSDFRAFLGGTQYF
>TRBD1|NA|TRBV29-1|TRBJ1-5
TGCAGCGTTGAAGGGGACAGAGGTCAGCCCCAGCATTTT
CSVEGDRGQPQHF
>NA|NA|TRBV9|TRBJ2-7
TGTGCCAGCAGCGTTGGGGGGTATTCCTACGAGCAGTACTTC
CASSVGGYSYEQYF
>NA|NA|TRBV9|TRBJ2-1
TGTGCCAGCAGCGTAGCTTGGCAGCGTTCCTACAATGAGCAGTTCTTC
CASSVAWQRSYNEQFF
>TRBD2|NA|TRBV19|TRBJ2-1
TGTGCCAGTAGTATGGCGGGGGGCAGCCAAAGCTCCTACAATGAGCAGTTCTTC
CASSMAGGSQSSYNEQFF
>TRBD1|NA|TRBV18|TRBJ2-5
TGTGCCAGCTCACCAGGAGCAGGGGGCCAAGAGACCCAGTACTTC
CASSPGAGGQETQYF
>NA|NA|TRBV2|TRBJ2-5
TGTGCCAGCAGTTTACAGGTCCAAGAGACCCAGTACTTC
CASSLQVQETQYF
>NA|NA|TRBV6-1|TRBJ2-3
TGTGCCAGCAGTGGGCAGAACGCAGATACGCAGTATTTT
CASSGQNADTQYF
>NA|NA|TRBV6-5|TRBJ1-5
TGTGCCAGCAGTTACGATTATAGCAATCAGCCCCAGCATTTT
CASSYDYSNQPQHF
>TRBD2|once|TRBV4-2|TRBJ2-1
TGTGCCAGCAGCCAAGATCGTAGCGGGGGGGCATCCTACAATGAGCAGTTCTTC
CASSQDRSGGASYNEQFF
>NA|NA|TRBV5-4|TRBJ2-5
TGTGCCAGCAGTAGGAGGGCCGGAGAGACCCAGTACTTC
CASSRRAGETQYF
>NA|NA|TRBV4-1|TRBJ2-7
TGCGCCAGCAGCCTACAATACCAGGACTTCTCCTACTACGAGCAGTACTTC
CASSLQYQDFSYYEQYF
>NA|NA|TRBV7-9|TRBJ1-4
TGTGCCAGCAGCCAAGTGGGGGGAGGTGATGAAAAACTGTTTTTT
CASSQVGGGDEKLFF
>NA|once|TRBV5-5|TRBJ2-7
TGTGCCAGCAGCCCAGACATACAGGGAGTTTACGAGCAGTACTTC
CASSPDIQGVYEQYF
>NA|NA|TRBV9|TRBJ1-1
TGTGCCAGCAGCGTAAACCCAGAGGACACTGAAGCTTTCTTT
CASSVNPEDTEAFF
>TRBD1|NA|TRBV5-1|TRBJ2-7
TGCGCCAGCAGCCCGACAGGGGGAGCCTACGAGCAGTACTTC
CASSPTGGAYEQYF
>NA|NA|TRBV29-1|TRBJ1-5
TGCAGCGTTTCCAGGTCTGTAGATCAGCCCCAGCATTTT
CSVSRSVDQPQHF
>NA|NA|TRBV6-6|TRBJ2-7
TGTGCCAGCAGTTACGAGTGGGCCTACGAGCAGTACTTC
CASSYEWAYEQYF
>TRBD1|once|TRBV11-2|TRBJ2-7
TGTGCCAGCAGCTCTCAAGACAGGGGCGAGCAGTACTTC
CASSSQDRGEQYF
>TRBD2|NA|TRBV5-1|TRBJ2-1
TGCGCCAGCAGCTTACTAGCGGGGGAGTCCGCCTACAATGAGCAGTTCTTC
CASSLLAGESAYNEQFF
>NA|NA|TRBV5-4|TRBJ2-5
TGTGCCAGCAGCTTGAGAGGGAGCTTGGAGACCCAGTACTTC
CASSLRGSLETQYF